The sequence of this TCR beta chain was determined in a study of CD8 T cells in ankylosing spondylitis. V lost 0 bases, J lost 4 bases, and 7 bases lay in between. Germline V gene sequence: CDR1 DFQATT, CDR2 SNEGSKA (reference sequence). The CDR3 loop spans 12 amino acids. This clonotype was seen many times. Its target is unknown. TCRdb processed the 5' RACE reads anew with MiXCR; each CDR3 protein has one entry. The sample records fewer than 250,000 distinct CDR3 sequences, roughly 32% being singletons. The study's findings and limits: According to the report, clones linked to the disease were significantly enriched in matched synovial fluid samples taken from ankylosing spondylitis patients.

The receptor was isolated from a male donor with ankylosing spondylitis or in good health (not recorded which). Sample: blood, either unsorted or a sorted T cell fraction (not recorded which). This rearrangement joins TRBV20-1 to TRBJ2-7; D unresolved. The CDR3 region is CSAREAGYEQYF. CDR3 DNA: TGCAGTGCTAGAGAGGCCGGTTACGAGCAGTACTTC.